Listed here are 4 T cell receptor beta chains from one sample, sequenced in a study of spatial heterogeneity in lung cancer. The antigens these receptors bind are not known. TCRdb independently ran MiXCR on the 5' RACE reads; one entry per CDR3 protein. The profile shows about 100,000 distinct CDR3 sequences, 4.4% of them singletons. Study observations and caveats: The number of expanded tumor alpha and beta chains correlated with mutation number.

Time point of the sample: sample taken at primary tumor resection. The material sequenced was lung tumor tissue, taken at surgery. These receptor sequences come from a male donor with early-stage non-small cell lung cancer.

This clonotype was seen repeatedly, ten times or more. V is TRBV28 and J is TRBJ2-2; tentative D call: TRBD1 (6 bases). The germline V and J ends were trimmed by 6 bases and 5 bases, with 7 bases remaining between them. The CDR3 spans 12 residues. Germline CDR1 reads MDHEN; CDR2 reads SYDVKM. The DNA for the CDR3 is TGTGCCAGCAGCGACAGGACCGGGGAGCTGTTTTTT. This sequence encodes CASSDRTGELFF.

There are many counts of this clonotype. The chain uses TRBV2 and TRBJ1-3; 9 bases fit TRBD1. With V trimmed by 6 bases and J by 1 base, 10 bases remained unmatched. This CDR3 spans 17 amino acids. Germline CDR1 is SNHLY and CDR2 is FYNNEI. The CDR3 protein is CASSPGTGFRSGNTIYF. DNA for the CDR3: TGTGCCAGCAGCCCCGGGACAGGGTTTCGGTCTGGAAACACCATATATTTT.

This clonotype was picked up many times. The chain recombines TRBV14 with TRBJ1-5; TRBD1 might be the D (5 bases). The CDR3 covers 12 residues. Germline values: CDR1 SGHDN, CDR2 FVKESK. V gave up 3 bases and J gave up 16 bases, with 16 bases separating them. CDR3 sequence: CASSQGTPWYHF. The CDR3 coding sequence is TGTGCCAGCAGCCAGGGGACGCCCTGGTATCATTTT.

This clonotype showed up just a few times. This rearrangement joins TRBV3-1 to TRBJ1-1, with a weak D call TRBD1 (5 bases). Germline V lookup: CDR1 LGHDT, CDR2 YNNKEL (reference sequence). The CDR3 runs 14 residues. Deletions cut 2 bases from V and 3 bases from J, with 10 bases between. The CDR3 protein is CASSQRRGDTEAFF. Written as DNA, the CDR3 is TGTGCCAGCAGCCAAAGGAGGGGTGACACTGAAGCTTTCTTT. The full variable domain, with the rest looked up from reference TRBV3-1 and TRBJ1-1, is DTAVSQTPKYLVTQMGNDKSIKCEQNLGHDTMYWYKQDSKKFLKIMFSYNNKELIINETVPNRFSPKSPDKAHLNLHINSLELGDSAVYFCASSQRRGDTEAFFGQGTRLTVV.